Shown below are 6 T cell receptor beta chains from a single sample sequenced in a study of tumor-infiltrating lymphocytes in primary liver carcinoma (dated by TCRdb to about 2017). Data came from an Illumina HiSeq 2500. Using a constant-region primer and ProtoScript II reverse transcriptase, TCRbeta-specific cDNA was reverse-transcribed from around 500 ng total RNA. The TCRbeta libraries were prepared through three rounds of nested multiplex PCR following a slightly modified ARM-PCR procedure. Each of the first two PCR rounds ran for roughly 9 cycles using multiplex TRBV1-TRBV30 forward primers together with a Cbeta reverse primer. TCRdb trimmed public reads at Q25 via fastp, called clones via MiXCR and kept in-frame beta chains. Each CDR3 protein gets just one entry, which takes the most common genes and DNA from the rows behind it. For this sample the table gives approximately 92,000 distinct CDR3 sequences, of which less than 75% were detected only once. Jointly, the top ten make up around 25% of the sample.

Without any cell sorting, total RNA and DNA were extracted together from around 20-30 mg of bulk tissue using the AllPrep DNA/RNA mini kit. Sequencing used tumor-adjacent normal liver tissue. These receptors all come from a man aged 35-49 years with primary liver carcinoma and hepatitis B virus infection.

The V call is TRBV28, the J call TRBJ2-7, with 7 positions matching TRBD1. There are 13 residues in the CDR3. With V trimmed by 5 bases and J by 0 bases, 1 base remained unmatched. Germline V gene lookup returns CDR1 MDHEN and CDR2 SYDVKM. The CDR3 loop reads CASSRDSSYEQYF. In nucleotides, the CDR3 is TGTGCCAGCAGTCGGGACAGCTCCTACGAGCAGTACTTC.

As for this clonotype: In this CDR3 the conserved last residue, phenylalanine or tryptophan, is missing, so a read error is likely. The V gene is TRBV12-3 or TRBV12-4, the J gene TRBJ2-1, with a possible D match to TRBD2 (5 bases). CDR3 size: 12 residues. The CDR3 DNA reads TGTGTCAGCAGTGCGGGTGGGAATGAGCAGTTCTCC. Amino acid sequence: CVSSAGGNEQFS.

A note on this clonotype: At one end the junction does not follow the germline gene, possibly because of a read error. The genes are TRBV6-5 and TRBJ1-5; tentative D call: TRBD1 (5 bases). The germline gives CDR1 MNHEY, CDR2 SVGAGI. The CDR3 runs to 17 residues. The CDR3 protein is CASSHSSRANSYQPQHF. DNA for the CDR3: TGTGCCAGCAGTCACTCGAGCAGGGCGAATAGCTATCAGCCCCAGCATTTT.

For this clonotype: A much larger clone lies a single base off, so this may be a read error. The J gene is TRBJ2-5, the V gene TRBV5-1; D possibly corresponds to TRBD1 (6 bases). The length of the CDR3 is 15 residues. The V gene lost 0 bases and the J gene lost 4 bases, with 13 bases spanning the gap. CDR1 and CDR2 from the germline V gene are SGHRS and YFSETQ. The CDR3 protein is CASSLEGQVGETQYF. CDR3 DNA: TGCGCCAGCAGCTTGGAGGGACAAGTAGGAGAGACCCAGTACTTC.

Of note for this clonotype: A read error is possible here, since a much larger clone lies one base away. The chain is built from TRBV6-5 and TRBJ1-2; D is undetermined. Looked up from germline, CDR1 is MNHEY and CDR2 is SVGAGI. Trimming took 0 bases from V and 4 from J, leaving 12 bases between them. The CDR3 totals 15 residues. CDR3 nucleotide sequence: TGTGCCAGCAGTTACTCGGACCATAAGAGCTATGGCTACACCTTC. Its protein is CASSYSDHKSYGYTF.

With regard to this clonotype: It may be a read error: a sequence one base away is much more abundant. The chain carries TRBV7-8 and TRBJ2-5; possibly TRBD2 for D (7 bases). The ends were cut back, 1 base at V and 4 bases at J, with 22 bases in the middle. Germline V gene sequence: CDR1 SGHVS, CDR2 FQNEAQ. CDR3 length: 18 residues. The chain's CDR3 is CASSLVIGGRGGGETQYF. CDR3 in DNA: TGTGCCAGCAGCTTAGTGATCGGGGGGCGAGGGGGTGGAGAGACCCAGTACTTC. Supplemented by reference TRBV7-8 and TRBJ2-5, the full variable domain reads GAGVSQSPRYKVAKRGQDVALRCDPISGHVSLFWYQQALGQGPEFLTYFQNEAQLDKSGLPSDRFFAERPEGSVSTLKIQRTQQEDSAVYLCASSLVIGGRGGGETQYFGPGTRLLVL.